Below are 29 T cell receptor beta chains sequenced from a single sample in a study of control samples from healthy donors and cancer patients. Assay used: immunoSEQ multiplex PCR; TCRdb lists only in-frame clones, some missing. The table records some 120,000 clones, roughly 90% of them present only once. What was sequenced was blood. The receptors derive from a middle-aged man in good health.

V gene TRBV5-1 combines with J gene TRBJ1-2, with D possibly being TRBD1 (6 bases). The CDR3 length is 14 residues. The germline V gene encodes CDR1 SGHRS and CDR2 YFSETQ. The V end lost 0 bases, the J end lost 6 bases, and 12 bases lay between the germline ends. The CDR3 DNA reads TGCGCCAGCAGCTTGGCCCTAGGGGGGGATGGCTACACCTTC. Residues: CASSLALGGDGYTF.

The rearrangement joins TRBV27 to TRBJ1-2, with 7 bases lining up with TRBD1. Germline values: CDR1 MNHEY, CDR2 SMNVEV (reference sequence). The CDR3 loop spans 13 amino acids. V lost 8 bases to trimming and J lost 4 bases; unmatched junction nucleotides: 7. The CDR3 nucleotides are TGTGCCAGCCGAGGGGGCGCCGGCTATGGCTACACCTTC. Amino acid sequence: CASRGGAGYGYTF.

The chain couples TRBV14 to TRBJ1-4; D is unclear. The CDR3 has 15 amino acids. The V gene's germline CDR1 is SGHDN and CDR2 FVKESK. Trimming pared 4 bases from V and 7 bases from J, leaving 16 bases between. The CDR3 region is CASSLRYISSEKLFF. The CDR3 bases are TGTGCCAGCAGCCTCCGGTACATATCGAGTGAAAAACTGTTTTTT.

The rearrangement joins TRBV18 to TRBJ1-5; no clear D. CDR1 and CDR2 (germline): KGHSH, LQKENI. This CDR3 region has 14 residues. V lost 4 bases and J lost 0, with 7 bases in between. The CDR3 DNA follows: TGTGCCAGCTCACAAGAACATAGCAATCAGCCCCAGCATTTT. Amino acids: CASSQEHSNQPQHF.

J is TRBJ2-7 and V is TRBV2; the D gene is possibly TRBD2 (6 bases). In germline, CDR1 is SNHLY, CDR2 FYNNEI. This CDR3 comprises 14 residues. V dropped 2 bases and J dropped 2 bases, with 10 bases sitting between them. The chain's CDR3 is CASSEHGGTYEQYF. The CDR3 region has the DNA TGTGCCAGCAGTGAACATGGGGGGACCTACGAGCAGTACTTC.

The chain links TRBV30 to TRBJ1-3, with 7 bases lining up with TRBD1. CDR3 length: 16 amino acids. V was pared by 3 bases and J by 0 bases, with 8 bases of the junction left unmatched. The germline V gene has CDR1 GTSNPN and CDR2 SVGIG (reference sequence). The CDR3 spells CAWRANRGNSGNTIYF. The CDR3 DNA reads TGTGCCTGGAGGGCCAACAGGGGTAACTCTGGAAACACCATATATTTT.

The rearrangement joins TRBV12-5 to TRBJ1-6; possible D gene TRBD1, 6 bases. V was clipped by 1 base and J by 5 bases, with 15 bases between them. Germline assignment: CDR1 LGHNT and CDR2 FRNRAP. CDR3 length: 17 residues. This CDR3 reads CASGLAGTKEHNSPLHF. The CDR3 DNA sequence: TGTGCTAGTGGTTTGGCCGGGACAAAAGAGCATAATTCACCCCTCCACTTT.

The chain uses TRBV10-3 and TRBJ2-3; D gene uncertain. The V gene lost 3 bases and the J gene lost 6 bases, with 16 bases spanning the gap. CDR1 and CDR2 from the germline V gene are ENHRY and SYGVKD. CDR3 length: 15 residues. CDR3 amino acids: CAISEWTGSVDTQYF. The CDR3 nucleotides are TGTGCCATCAGTGAATGGACGGGTTCGGTTGATACGCAGTATTTT.

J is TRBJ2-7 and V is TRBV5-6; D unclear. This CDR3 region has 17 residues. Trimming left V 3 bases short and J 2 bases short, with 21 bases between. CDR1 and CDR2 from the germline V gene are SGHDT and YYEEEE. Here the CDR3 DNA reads TGTGCCAGCAGCTCCGTCCGACGAACAGCTAGAACCTACGAGCAGTACTTC. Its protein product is CASSSVRRTARTYEQYF.

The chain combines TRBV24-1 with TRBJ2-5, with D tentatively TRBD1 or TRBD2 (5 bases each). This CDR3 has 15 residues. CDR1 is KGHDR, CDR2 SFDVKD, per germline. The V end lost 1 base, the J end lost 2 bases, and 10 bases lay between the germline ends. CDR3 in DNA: TGTGCCACCAGTGATTTTTTGGGGGAACAAGAGACCCAGTACTTC. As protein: CATSDFLGEQETQYF.

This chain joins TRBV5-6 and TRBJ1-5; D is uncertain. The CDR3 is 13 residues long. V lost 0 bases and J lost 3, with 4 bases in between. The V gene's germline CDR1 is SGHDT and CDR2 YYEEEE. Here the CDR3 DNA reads TGTGCCAGCAGCTTGGGGGCCAATCAGCCCCAGCATTTT. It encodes CASSLGANQPQHF.

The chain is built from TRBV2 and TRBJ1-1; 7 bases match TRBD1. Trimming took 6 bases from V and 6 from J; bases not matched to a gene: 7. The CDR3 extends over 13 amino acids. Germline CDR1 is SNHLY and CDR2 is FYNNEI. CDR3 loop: CASSDREGAEAFF. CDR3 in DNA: TGTGCCAGCAGCGACAGGGAGGGGGCTGAAGCTTTCTTT.

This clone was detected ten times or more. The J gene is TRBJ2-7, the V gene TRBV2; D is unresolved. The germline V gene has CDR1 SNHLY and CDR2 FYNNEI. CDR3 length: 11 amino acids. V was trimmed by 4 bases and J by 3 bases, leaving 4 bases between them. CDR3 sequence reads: CASSGIYEQYF. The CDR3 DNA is TGTGCCAGCAGTGGGATCTACGAGCAGTACTTC.

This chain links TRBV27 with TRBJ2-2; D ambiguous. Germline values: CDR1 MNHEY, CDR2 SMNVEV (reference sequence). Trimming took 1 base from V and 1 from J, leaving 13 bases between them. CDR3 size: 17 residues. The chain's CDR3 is CASSLLIPRRNTGELFF. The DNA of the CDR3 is TGTGCCAGCAGTTTATTGATCCCAAGGAGGAACACCGGGGAGCTGTTTTTT.

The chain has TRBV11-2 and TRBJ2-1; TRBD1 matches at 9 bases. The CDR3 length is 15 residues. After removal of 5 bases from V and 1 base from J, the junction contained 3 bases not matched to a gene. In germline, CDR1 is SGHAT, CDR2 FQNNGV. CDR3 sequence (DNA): TGTGCCAGCAGCCAAGACAGGGGGTCCTACAATGAGCAGTTCTTC. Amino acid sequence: CASSQDRGSYNEQFF.

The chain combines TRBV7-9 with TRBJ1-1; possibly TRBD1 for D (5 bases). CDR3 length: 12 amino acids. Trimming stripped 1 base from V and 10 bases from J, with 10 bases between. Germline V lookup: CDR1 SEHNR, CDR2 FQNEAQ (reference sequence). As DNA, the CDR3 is TGTGCCAGCAGCTTAGACTCGAGGGGAGCTTTCTTT. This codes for CASSLDSRGAFF.

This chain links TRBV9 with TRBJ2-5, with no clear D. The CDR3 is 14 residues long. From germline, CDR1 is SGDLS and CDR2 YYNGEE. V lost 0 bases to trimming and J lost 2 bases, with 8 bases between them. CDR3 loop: CASSVGAGQETQYF. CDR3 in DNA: TGTGCCAGCAGCGTAGGTGCAGGTCAAGAGACCCAGTACTTC.

CDR3 sequence reads: CASSQDPGTAEQYF. The CDR3 DNA reads as TGTGCCAGCAGCCAAGATCCGGGGACGGCCGAGCAGTACTTC. The V gene is TRBV3-1 (or the pseudogene TRBV3-2), the J gene TRBJ2-7; D may be TRBD1 or TRBD2 (5 bases each). Trimming pared 0 bases from V and 6 bases from J, leaving 12 bases between. Germline values: CDR1 LGHDT, CDR2 YNNKEL (reference sequence). This CDR3 comprises 14 residues.

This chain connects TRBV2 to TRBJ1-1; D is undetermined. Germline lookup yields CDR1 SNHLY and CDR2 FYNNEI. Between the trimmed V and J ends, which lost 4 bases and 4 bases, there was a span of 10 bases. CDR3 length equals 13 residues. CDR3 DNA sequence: TGTGCCAGCAGTGTCCAGGAGGGCACTGAAGCTTTCTTT. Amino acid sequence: CASSVQEGTEAFF.

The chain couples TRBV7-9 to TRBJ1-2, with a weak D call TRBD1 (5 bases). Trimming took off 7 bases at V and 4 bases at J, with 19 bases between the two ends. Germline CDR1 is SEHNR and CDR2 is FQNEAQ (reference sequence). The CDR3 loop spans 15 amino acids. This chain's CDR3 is CASTKWGISGYGYTF. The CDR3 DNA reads TGTGCCAGCACCAAATGGGGGATCTCAGGCTATGGCTACACCTTC.

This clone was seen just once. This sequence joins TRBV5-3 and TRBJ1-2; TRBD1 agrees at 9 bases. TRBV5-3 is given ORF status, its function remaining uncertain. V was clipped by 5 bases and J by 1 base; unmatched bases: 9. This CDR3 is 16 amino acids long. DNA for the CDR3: TGTGCCAGAAGGGATCCCGGGACAGGGCGTAACTATGGCTACACCTTC. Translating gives CARRDPGTGRNYGYTF.

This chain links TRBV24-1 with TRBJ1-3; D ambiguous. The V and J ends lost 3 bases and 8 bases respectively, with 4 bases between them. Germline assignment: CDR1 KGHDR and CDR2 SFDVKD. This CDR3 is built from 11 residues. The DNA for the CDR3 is TGTGCCACCAGTGATCAAGACACCATATATTTT. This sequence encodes CATSDQDTIYF.

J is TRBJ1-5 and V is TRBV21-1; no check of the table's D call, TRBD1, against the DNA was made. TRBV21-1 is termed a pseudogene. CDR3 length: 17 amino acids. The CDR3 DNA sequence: TGTGCCAGCAGTCCCCCGGGGGACAGATATAGCAATCAGCCCCAGCATTTT. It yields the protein CASSPPGDRYSNQPQHF.

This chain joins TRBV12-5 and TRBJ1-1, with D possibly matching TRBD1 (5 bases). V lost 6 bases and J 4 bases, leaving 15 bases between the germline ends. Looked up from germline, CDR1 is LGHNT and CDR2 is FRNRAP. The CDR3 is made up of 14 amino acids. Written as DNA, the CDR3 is TGTGCTAGTGGCGCCTCGGGGGGAGGCACTGAAGCTTTCTTT. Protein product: CASGASGGGTEAFF.

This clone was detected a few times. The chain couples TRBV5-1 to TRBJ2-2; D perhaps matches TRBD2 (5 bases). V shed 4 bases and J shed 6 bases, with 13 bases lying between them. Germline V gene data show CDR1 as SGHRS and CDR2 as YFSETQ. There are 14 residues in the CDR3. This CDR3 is CASSPGLDSGELFF. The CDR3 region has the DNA TGCGCCAGCAGCCCTGGACTGGACTCCGGGGAGCTGTTTTTT.

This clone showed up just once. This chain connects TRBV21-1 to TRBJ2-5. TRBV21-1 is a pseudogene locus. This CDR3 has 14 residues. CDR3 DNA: TGTGCCAGCAGCAGCCGGGACGCCCGAGAGACCCAGTACTTC. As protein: CASSSRDARETQYF.

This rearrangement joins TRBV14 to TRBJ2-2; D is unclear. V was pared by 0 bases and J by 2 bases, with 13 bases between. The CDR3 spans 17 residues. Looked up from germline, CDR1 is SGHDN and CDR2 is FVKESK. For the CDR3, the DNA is TGTGCCAGCAGCCAAGAGGGTTGGGCAGATAACACCGGGGAGCTGTTTTTT. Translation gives CASSQEGWADNTGELFF.

The CDR3 DNA is TGTGCCACCAGCACTGGGACAGGGGGCACTGAAGCTTTCTTT. It translates to CATSTGTGGTEAFF. The rearrangement links TRBV15 to TRBJ1-1; 11 positions agree with TRBD1. Germline V lookup: CDR1 LNHNV, CDR2 YYDKDF (reference sequence). The CDR3 length is 14 residues. With 4 bases clipped from V and 4 bases from J, the junction kept 2 bases outside the gene matches.

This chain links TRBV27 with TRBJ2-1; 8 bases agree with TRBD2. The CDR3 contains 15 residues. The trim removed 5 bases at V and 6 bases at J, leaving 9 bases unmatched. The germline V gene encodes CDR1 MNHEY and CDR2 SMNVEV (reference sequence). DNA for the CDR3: TGTGCCAGCAGTGGGGTTGGGACTAGAGGCAATGAGCAGTTCTTC. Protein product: CASSGVGTRGNEQFF.